A single sample gave rise to the 26 T cell receptor beta chains below, sequenced in a study of cytomegalovirus exposure and HLA in healthy donors. Primers: 60 Vbeta forward and 13 Jbeta reverse. Measured with immunoSEQ multiplex PCR; TCRdb has only the in-frame clones, and not every one. The sample has approximately 100,000 clones, roughly 70% seen once; the top ten hold 9.5% to 13%. Sequencing used PBMCs. The receptors were sampled from a man between 35 and 55 years old in good health and CMV-seropositive.

In its sample, this clone was seen a few times. The V call is TRBV5-4, the J call TRBJ2-5; D is unclear. The CDR3 length is 13 residues. From germline, CDR1 is SGHNT and CDR2 YYREEE (reference sequence). With 4 bases removed from V and 1 base from J, the gap between germline ends came to 8 bases. Here the CDR3 reads CASSLRSQETQYF. The CDR3, as DNA: TGTGCCAGCAGCCTTAGAAGCCAAGAGACCCAGTACTTC.

The chain recombines TRBV5-1 with TRBJ2-2; D perhaps matches TRBD2 (5 bases). V was trimmed by 4 bases and J by 0 bases, leaving 7 bases between them. CDR3 length: 14 residues. The V gene's germline CDR1 is SGHRS and CDR2 YFSETQ. The CDR3 is CASSTGSNTGELFF. CDR3 sequence (DNA): TGCGCCAGCAGCACGGGATCGAACACCGGGGAGCTGTTTTTT.

This chain connects TRBV7-3 to TRBJ2-7, with 7 bases that match TRBD1. This CDR3 has 13 amino acids. Looked up from germline, CDR1 is SGHTA and CDR2 is FQGTGA. Trimming cost V 3 bases and J 7 bases; bases outside gene matches: 6. In nucleotides, the CDR3 is TGTGCCAGCAGCTTCGTAGGGGGCAGGGAGCAGTACTTC. Its protein is CASSFVGGREQYF.

Details on this clone: Different DNA sequences within this sample yield the same CDR3. This chain links TRBV28 with TRBJ1-1, with no clear D. Germline values: CDR1 MDHEN, CDR2 SYDVKM. V lost 7 bases and J 1 base, leaving 4 bases between the germline ends. The CDR3 spans 11 residues. CDR3 sequence (DNA): TGTGCCAGCACCTCGAACACTGAAGCTTTCTTT. Residues: CASTSNTEAFF.

For the CDR3, the DNA is TGTGCCAGCAGTGAAGTTCCGGGGACCGGGGAGCTGTTTTTT. This encodes CASSEVPGTGELFF. J is TRBJ2-2 and V is TRBV2; tentative D call: TRBD2 (5 bases). Trimming shortened V by 1 base and J by 5 bases, and 8 bases separated the two germline ends. This CDR3 comprises 14 residues. Germline V lookup: CDR1 SNHLY, CDR2 FYNNEI.

This chain uses TRBV5-5 with TRBJ1-5; TRBD1 might be the D (5 bases). This CDR3 has 17 amino acids. V lost 2 bases to trimming and J lost 7 bases, with 22 bases between them. The germline CDR1 and CDR2 sequences are SGHKS and YYEKEE (reference sequence). The CDR3 nucleotides read TGTGCCAGCAGCTTTGAAGGGGCCAGCAGGGTTGGACAGCCCCAGCATTTT. This encodes CASSFEGASRVGQPQHF.

The chain has TRBV5-4 and TRBJ1-3; D is unresolved. Trimming took off 1 base at V and 4 bases at J, with 6 bases between the two ends. The germline CDR1 and CDR2 sequences are SGHNT and YYREEE (reference sequence). There are 13 residues in the CDR3. The DNA of the CDR3 is TGTGCCAGCAGCTTGAAACAGGGAAACACCATATATTTT. It specifies CASSLKQGNTIYF.

The chain carries TRBV27 and TRBJ2-7, with D possibly matching TRBD2 (7 bases). Germline CDR1 and CDR2: MNHEY and SMNVEV (reference sequence). Trimming removed 5 bases at V and 2 bases at J, with 19 bases between. The CDR3 contains 16 residues. The chain's CDR3 is CASSHHTGRGTYEQYV. CDR3 coding DNA: TGTGCCAGCAGTCATCATACAGGGAGGGGAACCTACGAGCAGTACGTC.

The chain joins TRBV21-1 to TRBJ1-3. TRBV21-1 represents a pseudogene. The CDR3 contains 15 residues. For the CDR3, the DNA is TGTGCCAGCAGCAAAGGGGAGGGGGGGGGAAACACCATATATTTT. Protein: CASSKGEGGGNTIYF.

The V call is TRBV19, the J call TRBJ2-4, with 10 bases lining up with TRBD2. The CDR3 spans 14 residues. The germline V gene encodes CDR1 LNHDA and CDR2 SQIVND (reference sequence). With V trimmed by 4 bases and J by 8 bases, 5 bases remained unmatched. CDR3: CASSTRLAGDIQYF. In DNA, the CDR3 is TGTGCCAGTAGTACGCGGCTAGCGGGAGACATTCAGTACTTC. Combining the CDR3 with reference TRBV19 and TRBJ2-4 gives the whole variable domain DGGITQSPKYLFRKEGQNVTLSCEQNLNHDAMYWYRQDPGQGLRLIYYSQIVNDFQKGDIAEGYSVSREKKESFPLTVTSAQKNPTAFYLCASSTRLAGDIQYFGAGTRLSVL.

The CDR3 reads CASSLRTGTNTGELFF. CDR3 DNA: TGTGCCAGCAGCCTACGGACAGGGACGAACACCGGGGAGCTGTTTTTT. This sequence joins TRBV7-8 and TRBJ2-2; 8 bases are shared with TRBD1. The V segment lost 5 bases and the J segment 0 bases; nucleotides outside the gene matches: 5. The CDR3 runs to 16 residues. Germline V CDR1 and CDR2: SGHVS, FQNEAQ.

This clone appeared a few times. The CDR3 sequence: CASSEAGQGVRYGYTF. The CDR3 DNA is TGTGCCAGCAGTGAAGCCGGTCAGGGGGTTAGATATGGCTACACCTTC. V gene TRBV2 combines with J gene TRBJ1-2, with 7 bases aligning to TRBD1. CDR1 is SNHLY and CDR2 is FYNNEI in the germline V gene. The trim removed 0 bases at V and 5 bases at J, leaving 9 bases unmatched. This CDR3 spans 16 amino acids. Complete variable domain (other parts from reference TRBV2 and TRBJ1-2): EPEVTQTPSHQVTQMGQEVILRCVPISNHLYFYWYRQILGQKVEFLVSFYNNEISEKSEIFDDQFSVERPDGSNFTLKIRSTKLEDSAMYFCASSEAGQGVRYGYTFGSGTRLTVV.

This sequence joins TRBV11-3 and TRBJ1-1, with a tentative D call TRBD1 (6 bases). Germline V lookup: CDR1 SGHNT, CDR2 YENEEA. The CDR3 runs 17 residues. V was shortened by 5 bases and J by 0 bases, with 19 bases between the two germline ends. The CDR3 protein is CASSVNRDPGVNTEAFF. DNA of the CDR3: TGTGCCAGCAGCGTAAACCGGGACCCAGGGGTGAACACTGAAGCTTTCTTT.

This chain connects TRBV5-1 to TRBJ2-3, with D uncertain. V lost 8 bases to trimming and J lost 1 base, with 11 bases between them. Germline CDR1 reads SGHRS; CDR2 reads YFSETQ. The CDR3 length is 13 residues. CDR3 sequence reads: CASTSRGTDTQYF. As DNA, the CDR3 is TGCGCCAGTACGTCCCGGGGCACAGATACGCAGTATTTT.

V and J are TRBV9 and TRBJ1-1, with D tentatively TRBD1 (5 bases). Deletions cut 0 bases from V and 1 base from J, with 13 bases between. The CDR3 is 16 amino acids. In germline, CDR1 is SGDLS, CDR2 YYNGEE. The DNA of the CDR3 is TGTGCCAGCAGCGTAGCTTTGGGGGGAGGGAACACTGAAGCTTTCTTT. It is translated as CASSVALGGGNTEAFF.

The CDR3 is CSVGLAGGEQYV. The CDR3 bases are TGCAGCGTTGGACTAGCGGGAGGGGAGCAGTACGTC. V is TRBV29-1 and J is TRBJ2-7; 14 bases map to TRBD2. The CDR3 totals 12 residues. The germline V gene has CDR1 SQVTM and CDR2 ANQGSEA. Trimming removed 4 bases from V and 7 bases from J; junction bases left unmatched: 0.

This clone has just one count. J is TRBJ2-7 and V is TRBV11-2; D not resolved. Germline CDR1 reads SGHAT; CDR2 reads FQNNGV. The CDR3 runs to 14 residues. V was cut by 5 bases and J by 0 bases, with 11 bases left in between. The CDR3 coding sequence is TGTGCCAGCAGCCTACAGCACAGCTCCTACGAGCAGTACGTC. This encodes CASSLQHSSYEQYV.

The chain recombines TRBV11-2 with TRBJ2-3; possible D gene TRBD2, 5 bases. CDR1 and CDR2 (germline): SGHAT, FQNNGV. The V gene lost 1 base and the J gene lost 1 base, with 9 bases spanning the gap. The CDR3 length is 15 residues. CDR3 DNA: TGTGCCAGCAGCTTAGGAGGGTACCGCACAGATACGCAGTATTTT. Its translation: CASSLGGYRTDTQYF.

This chain uses TRBV10-1 with TRBJ2-2; 9 bases align to TRBD2. Germline V CDR1 and CDR2: WNHNN, SYGVQD (reference sequence). The CDR3 extends over 17 amino acids. V gave up 3 bases and J gave up 7 bases; unmatched junction bases: 12. For the CDR3, the DNA is TGCGCCAGCAGTGAAATGACGGCTAGCGGGAAGGTCGGGGAGCTGTTTTTT. It encodes CASSEMTASGKVGELFF.

The chain has TRBV7-9 and TRBJ1-1; D may be TRBD1 (5 bases). There are 15 residues in the CDR3. V was pared by 5 bases and J by 5 bases, with 18 bases between. The germline CDR1 and CDR2 sequences are SEHNR and FQNEAQ (reference sequence). The CDR3 spells CASSGDATAGTEAFF. The CDR3 DNA reads as TGTGCCAGCAGCGGGGACGCTACGGCGGGAACTGAAGCTTTCTTT.

The J gene is TRBJ2-1, the V gene TRBV21-1; whether TRBD1, the table's D call, matches the DNA was not checked. TRBV21-1 is labeled a pseudogene. The length of the CDR3 is 16 residues. The CDR3 region is CASSKPGAAFLNEQFF. DNA for the CDR3: TGTGCCAGCAGCAAACCAGGGGCCGCCTTTTTGAATGAGCAGTTCTTC.

The genes are TRBV7-2 and TRBJ2-3; TRBD1 matches 7 bases. The CDR3 is made up of 13 amino acids. Germline assignment: CDR1 SGHTA and CDR2 FQGNSA. With 5 bases clipped from V and 1 base from J, the junction kept 0 bases outside the gene matches. As DNA, the CDR3 is TGTGCCAGCAGCGGACAGGGCACAGATACGCAGTATTTT. It is translated as CASSGQGTDTQYF.

This chain connects TRBV11-2 to TRBJ2-1, with 7 bases lining up with TRBD1. V shed 5 bases, J shed 5 bases, and the junction held 3 bases outside the gene matches. The CDR3 extends over 13 amino acids. Germline-derived CDR1 and CDR2 are SGHAT and FQNNGV. CDR3 bases: TGTGCCAGCAGCCTTGACAGGGACAATGAGCAGTTCTTC. It specifies CASSLDRDNEQFF.

The V call is TRBV5-1, the J call TRBJ2-1; TRBD2 matches at 8 bases. The CDR3 has 13 amino acids. Germline CDR1 SGHRS, CDR2 YFSETQ. Trimming removed 4 bases from V and 9 bases from J; junction bases left unmatched: 6. CDR3 sequence: CASSVGLEVEQFF. CDR3 DNA sequence: TGCGCCAGCAGCGTGGGACTAGAAGTTGAGCAGTTCTTC.

The chain recombines TRBV9 with TRBJ1-1; perhaps TRBD1 as D (5 bases). Per germline, CDR1 SGDLS and CDR2 YYNGEE. CDR3 length equals 13 residues. V gave up 4 bases and J gave up 4 bases, with 11 bases separating them. CDR3 in amino acids: CASSPGGGTEAFF. The CDR3, as DNA: TGTGCCAGCAGCCCCGGGGGGGGCACTGAAGCTTTCTTT.

This sequence joins TRBV30 and TRBJ1-5, with 8 bases identical to TRBD1. The germline V gene has CDR1 GTSNPN and CDR2 SVGIG (reference sequence). CDR3 size: 14 residues. The ends lost 8 bases at V and 6 bases at J; junction bases unmatched: 12. The CDR3 region is CAVRGQGASQPQHF. CDR3 DNA sequence: TGTGCCGTAAGGGGCCAGGGGGCATCTCAGCCCCAGCATTTT.